In its sample, the clone carrying this T cell receptor beta chain was seen a few times. The antigen is unknown. This sample was included in a study of cytomegalovirus exposure and HLA in healthy donors. Study-wide points: HLA restriction was apparent for most CMV-associated TCR beta chains in a later analysis. Compared with the approximately 700-donor mean, an Asian-associated ancestry cluster reportedly had fewer N-insertions, according to a later analysis.

V gave up 6 bases and J gave up 6 bases; unmatched junction bases: 8. The CDR3 has 15 amino acids. The germline V gene has CDR1 KGHSH and CDR2 LQKENI. The primer mix had 60 Vbeta and 13 Jbeta primers. Clones were sequenced by immunoSEQ multiplex PCR, and TCRdb holds only the in-frame ones, with some missing. The table shows fewer than 200,000 clones, with approximately 71% occurring only once. The rearrangement uses TRBV18 and TRBJ1-5, with 10 bases matching TRBD1. The specimen sequenced was PBMCs. The sequence derives from a girl between 10 and 17 years old in good health and CMV-seronegative. CDR3 sequence: CASSPDRGLSQPQHF. The CDR3 coding sequence is TGTGCCAGCTCGCCTGACAGGGGGCTTAGTCAGCCCCAGCATTTT. Using reference TRBV18 and TRBJ1-5 for the parts outside the CDR3, the full variable domain is NAGVMQNPRHLVRRRGQEARLRCSPMKGHSHVYWYRQLPEEGLKFMVYLQKENIIDESGMPKERFSAEFPKEGPSILRIQQVVRGDSAAYFCASSPDRGLSQPQHFGDGTRLSIL.